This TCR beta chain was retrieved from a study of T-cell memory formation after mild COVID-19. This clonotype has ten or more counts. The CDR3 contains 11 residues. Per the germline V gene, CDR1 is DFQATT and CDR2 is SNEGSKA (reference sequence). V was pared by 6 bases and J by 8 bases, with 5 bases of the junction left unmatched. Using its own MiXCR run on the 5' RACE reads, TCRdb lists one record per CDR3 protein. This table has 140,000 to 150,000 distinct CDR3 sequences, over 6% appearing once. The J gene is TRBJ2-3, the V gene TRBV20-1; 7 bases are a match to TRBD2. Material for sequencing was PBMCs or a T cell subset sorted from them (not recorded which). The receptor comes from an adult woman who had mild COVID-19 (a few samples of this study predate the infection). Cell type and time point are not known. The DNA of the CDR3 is TGCAGTGCCAGGACTAGTCTTACGCAGTATTTT. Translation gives CSARTSLTQYF.